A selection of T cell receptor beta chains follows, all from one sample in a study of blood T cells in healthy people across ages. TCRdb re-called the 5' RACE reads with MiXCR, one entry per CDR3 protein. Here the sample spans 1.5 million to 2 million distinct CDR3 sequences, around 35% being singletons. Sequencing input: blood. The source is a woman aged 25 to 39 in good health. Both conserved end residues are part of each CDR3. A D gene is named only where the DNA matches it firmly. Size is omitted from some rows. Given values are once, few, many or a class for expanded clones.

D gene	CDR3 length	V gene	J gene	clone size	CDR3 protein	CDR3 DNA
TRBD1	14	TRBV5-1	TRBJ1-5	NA	CASSSGTGTEPQHF	TGCGCCAGCAGCTCCGGGACAGGGACGGAGCCCCAGCATTTT
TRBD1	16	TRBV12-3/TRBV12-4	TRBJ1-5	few	CASKVGTGGIKQPQHF	TGTGCCAGCAAGGTGGGGACAGGGGGCATTAAGCAGCCCCAGCATTTT
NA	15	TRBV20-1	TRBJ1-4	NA	CSAREDGISRGKLFF	TGCAGTGCTAGAGAGGATGGGATCTCTCGGGGAAAACTGTTTTTT
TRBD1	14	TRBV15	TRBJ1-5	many	CATSRGQGNQPQHF	TGTGCCACCAGCCGAGGACAGGGGAATCAGCCCCAGCATTTT
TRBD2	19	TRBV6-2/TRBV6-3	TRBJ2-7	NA	CASSYRPGLAGWSSYEQYF	TGTGCCAGCAGTTACCGCCCGGGACTAGCGGGTTGGAGCTCCTACGAGCAGTACTTC
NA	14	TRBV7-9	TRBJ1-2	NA	CASSFSRNHYGYTF	TGTGCCAGCAGCTTTAGCAGGAACCACTATGGCTACACCTTC
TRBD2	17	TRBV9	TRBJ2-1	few	CASSVGLAGGPGNEQFF	TGTGCCAGCAGCGTAGGACTAGCGGGAGGGCCGGGGAATGAGCAGTTCTTC
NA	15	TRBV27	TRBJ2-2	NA	CASSLSRVGTGELFF	TGTGCCAGCAGTTTATCCAGGGTGGGCACCGGGGAGCTGTTTTTT
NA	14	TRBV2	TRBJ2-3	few	CASSAAGYTDTQYF	TGTGCCAGCAGTGCCGCAGGGTATACAGATACGCAGTATTTT
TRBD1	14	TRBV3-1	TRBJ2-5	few	CASSKGDRQETQYF	TGTGCCAGCAGCAAAGGGGACAGACAAGAGACCCAGTACTTC
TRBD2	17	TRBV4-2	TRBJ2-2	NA	CASSPNQGLAGAGELFF	TGTGCCAGCAGCCCAAACCAGGGACTAGCGGGGGCCGGGGAGCTGTTTTTT
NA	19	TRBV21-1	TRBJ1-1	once	CATRRIGGRVKDGNTEAFF	TGTGCCACCCGGCGAATAGGGGGCAGGGTGAAAGATGGGAACACTGAAGCTTTCTTT
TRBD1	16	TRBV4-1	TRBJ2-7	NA	CASSPSSGTGGHEQYF	TGCGCCAGCAGTCCTTCCTCCGGGACAGGGGGCCACGAGCAGTACTTC
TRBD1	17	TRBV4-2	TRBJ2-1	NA	CASSRDGNRGRANEQFF	TGTGCCAGCAGCCGTGATGGGAACAGGGGGCGAGCAAATGAGCAGTTCTTC
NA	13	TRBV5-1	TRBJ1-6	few	CASAQGTEAPLHF	TGCGCCAGTGCACAGGGTACGGAGGCACCCCTCCACTTT
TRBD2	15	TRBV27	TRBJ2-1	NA	CASRKGGLAGGEQFF	TGTGCCAGCAGAAAGGGGGGACTAGCGGGAGGTGAGCAGTTCTTC
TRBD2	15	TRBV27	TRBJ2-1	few	CASSAGTSGINEQFF	TGTGCCAGCAGCGCCGGGACTAGCGGGATTAATGAGCAGTTCTTC
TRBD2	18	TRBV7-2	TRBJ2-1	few	CASSRGLEAGVLGDEQFF	TGTGCCAGCAGCCGAGGACTGGAAGCGGGGGTTTTGGGGGATGAGCAGTTCTTC
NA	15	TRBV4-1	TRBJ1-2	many	CASSQGTGANYGYTF	TGCGCCAGCAGCCAAGGAACTGGGGCGAACTATGGCTACACCTTC
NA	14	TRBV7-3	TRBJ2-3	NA	CASKGGLSTDTQYF	TGTGCCAGTAAGGGGGGGCTTAGCACAGATACGCAGTATTTT
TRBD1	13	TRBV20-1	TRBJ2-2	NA	CSATGTVTGERFF	TGCAGTGCAACCGGGACAGTCACCGGGGAGCGGTTTTTT
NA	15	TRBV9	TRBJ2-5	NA	CASSSGGRYQETQYF	TGTGCCAGCAGCTCCGGTGGGCGGTACCAAGAGACCCAGTACTTC
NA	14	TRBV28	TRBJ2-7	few	CASSSASVNYEQYF	TGTGCCAGCAGTTCGGCTAGCGTGAACTACGAGCAGTACTTC
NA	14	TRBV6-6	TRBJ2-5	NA	CASRRGQNQETQYF	TGTGCCAGCAGGCGAGGACAGAACCAAGAGACCCAGTACTTC
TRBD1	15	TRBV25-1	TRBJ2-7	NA	CASSARTGGIHEQYF	TGTGCCAGCAGTGCCCGGACAGGGGGGATCCACGAGCAGTACTTC
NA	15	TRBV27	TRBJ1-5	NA	CASSLKVNSNQPQHF	TGTGCCAGCAGTTTGAAGGTCAATAGCAATCAGCCCCAGCATTTT
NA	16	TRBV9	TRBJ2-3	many	CASTVHRDPASGTQYF	TGTGCCAGCACCGTTCACCGGGACCCTGCAAGTGGTACGCAGTATTTT